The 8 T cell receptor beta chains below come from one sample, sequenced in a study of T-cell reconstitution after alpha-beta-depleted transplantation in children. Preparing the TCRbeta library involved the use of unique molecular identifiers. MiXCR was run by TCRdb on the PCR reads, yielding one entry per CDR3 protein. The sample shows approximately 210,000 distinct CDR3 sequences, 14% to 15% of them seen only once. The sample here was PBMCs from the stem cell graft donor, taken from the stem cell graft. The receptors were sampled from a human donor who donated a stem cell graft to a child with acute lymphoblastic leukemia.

In DNA form, the CDR3 reads TGCGCCAGCAGCTCAGGGGGTGTCCGACTAGCGGGTTACAATGAGCAGTTCTTC. The encoded protein is CASSSGGVRLAGYNEQFF. The chain is built from TRBV5-1 and TRBJ2-1; the match to TRBD2 covers 10 bases. Germline trimming cut 3 bases from V and 4 bases from J; bases unmatched to any gene: 13. There are 18 residues in the CDR3. Germline V gene sequence: CDR1 SGHRS, CDR2 YFSETQ.

CDR3: CASSANPGGNTEAFF. The CDR3 nucleotides are TGCGCCAGCAGCGCTAATCCCGGGGGAAACACTGAAGCTTTCTTT. This chain uses TRBV5-1 with TRBJ1-1; possible D gene TRBD1, 5 bases. Germline V gene data show CDR1 as SGHRS and CDR2 as YFSETQ. Trimming stripped 4 bases from V and 2 bases from J, with 15 bases between. This CDR3 has 15 amino acids.

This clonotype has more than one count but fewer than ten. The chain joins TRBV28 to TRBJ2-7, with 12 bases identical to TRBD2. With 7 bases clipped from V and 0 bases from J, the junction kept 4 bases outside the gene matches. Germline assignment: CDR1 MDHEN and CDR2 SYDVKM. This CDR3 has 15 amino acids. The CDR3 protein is CASTLLAGGSYEQYF. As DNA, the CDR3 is TGTGCCAGCACCTTACTAGCGGGGGGCTCCTACGAGCAGTACTTC.

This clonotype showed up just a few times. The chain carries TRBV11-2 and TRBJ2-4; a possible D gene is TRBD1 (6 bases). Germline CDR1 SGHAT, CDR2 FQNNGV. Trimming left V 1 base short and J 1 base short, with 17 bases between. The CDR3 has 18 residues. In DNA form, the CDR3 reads TGTGCCAGCAGCTTAGTTATTCTGGCTACAGGGGCCAAAAACATTCAGTACTTC. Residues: CASSLVILATGAKNIQYF.

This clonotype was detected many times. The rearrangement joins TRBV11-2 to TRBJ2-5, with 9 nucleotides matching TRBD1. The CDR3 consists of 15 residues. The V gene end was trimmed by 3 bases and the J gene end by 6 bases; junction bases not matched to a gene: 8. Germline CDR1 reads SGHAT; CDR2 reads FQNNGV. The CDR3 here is CASSFHRGPPKTQYF. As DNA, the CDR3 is TGTGCCAGCAGCTTCCACAGGGGGCCCCCAAAGACCCAGTACTTC.

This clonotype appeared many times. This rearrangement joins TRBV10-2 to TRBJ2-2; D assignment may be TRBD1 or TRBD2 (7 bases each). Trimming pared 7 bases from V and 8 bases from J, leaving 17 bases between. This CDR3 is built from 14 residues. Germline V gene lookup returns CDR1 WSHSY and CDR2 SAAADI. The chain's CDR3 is CASKGEGAKGELFF. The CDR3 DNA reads TGCGCCAGCAAAGGGGAGGGGGCAAAGGGGGAGCTGTTTTTT.

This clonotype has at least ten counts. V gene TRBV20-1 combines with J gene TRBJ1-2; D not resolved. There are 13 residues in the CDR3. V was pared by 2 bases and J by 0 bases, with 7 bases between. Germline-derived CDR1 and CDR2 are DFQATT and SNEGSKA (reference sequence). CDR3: CSARRRSNYGYTF. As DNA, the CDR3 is TGCAGTGCTAGAAGAAGATCTAACTATGGCTACACCTTC.

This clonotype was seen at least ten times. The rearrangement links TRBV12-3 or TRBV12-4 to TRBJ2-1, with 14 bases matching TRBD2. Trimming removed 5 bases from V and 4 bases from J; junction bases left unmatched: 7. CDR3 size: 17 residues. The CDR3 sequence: CASSPGTSGRPYNEQFF. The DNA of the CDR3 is TGTGCCAGCAGTCCGGGGACTAGCGGGAGACCTTACAATGAGCAGTTCTTC.